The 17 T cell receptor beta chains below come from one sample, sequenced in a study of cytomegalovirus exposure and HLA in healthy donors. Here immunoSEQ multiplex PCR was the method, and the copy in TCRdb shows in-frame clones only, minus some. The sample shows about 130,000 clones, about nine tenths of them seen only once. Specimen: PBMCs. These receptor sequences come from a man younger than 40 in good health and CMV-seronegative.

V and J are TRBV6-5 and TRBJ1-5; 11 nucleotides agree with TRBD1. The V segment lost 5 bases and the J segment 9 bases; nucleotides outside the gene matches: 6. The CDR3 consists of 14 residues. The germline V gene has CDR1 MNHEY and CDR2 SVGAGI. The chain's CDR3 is CASSRDRGSLPQHF. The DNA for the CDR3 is TGTGCCAGCAGTCGGGACAGGGGGAGTCTGCCCCAGCATTTT.

CDR3 residues: CASSLGDRGPQETQYF. Here the CDR3 DNA reads TGTGCCAGCAGCTTGGGGGACAGGGGGCCCCAAGAGACCCAGTACTTC. The chain recombines TRBV5-4 with TRBJ2-5; TRBD1 matches 12 bases. The CDR3 runs 16 residues. V trimming: 0 bases; J trimming: 1 base; junction bases outside the gene matches: 1. Germline CDR1 and CDR2: SGHNT and YYREEE (reference sequence).

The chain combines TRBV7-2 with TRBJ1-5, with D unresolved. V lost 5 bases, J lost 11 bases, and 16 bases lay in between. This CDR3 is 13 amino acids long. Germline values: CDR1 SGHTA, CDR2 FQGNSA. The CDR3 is CASSLGLFGAQHF. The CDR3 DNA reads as TGTGCCAGCAGCCTGGGGTTATTCGGGGCCCAGCATTTT.

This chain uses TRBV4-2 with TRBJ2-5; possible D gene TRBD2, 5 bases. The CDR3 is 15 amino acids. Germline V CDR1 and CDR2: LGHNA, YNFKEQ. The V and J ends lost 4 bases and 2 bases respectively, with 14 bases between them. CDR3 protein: CASSLSWTPQETQYF. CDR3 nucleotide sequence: TGTGCCAGCAGCCTATCTTGGACTCCTCAAGAGACCCAGTACTTC.

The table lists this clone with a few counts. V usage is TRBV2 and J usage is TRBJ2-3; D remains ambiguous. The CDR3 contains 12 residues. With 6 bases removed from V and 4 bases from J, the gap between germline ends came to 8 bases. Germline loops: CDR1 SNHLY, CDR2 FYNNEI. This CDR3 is CASRPSADTQYF. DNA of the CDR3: TGTGCCAGCAGACCGAGCGCAGATACGCAGTATTTT.

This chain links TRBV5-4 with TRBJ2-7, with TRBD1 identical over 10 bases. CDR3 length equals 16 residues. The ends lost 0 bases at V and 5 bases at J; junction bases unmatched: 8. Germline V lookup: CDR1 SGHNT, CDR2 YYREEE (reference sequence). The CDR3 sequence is CASSLAYGTGVDEQYF. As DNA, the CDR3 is TGTGCCAGCAGCTTGGCCTATGGGACAGGGGTCGACGAGCAGTACTTC.

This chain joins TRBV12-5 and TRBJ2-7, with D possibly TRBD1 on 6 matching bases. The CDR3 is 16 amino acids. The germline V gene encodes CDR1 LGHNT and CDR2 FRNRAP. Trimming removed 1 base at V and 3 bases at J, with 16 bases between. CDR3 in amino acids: CASGLAHTGYGYEQYF. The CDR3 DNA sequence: TGTGCTAGTGGTTTGGCACACACAGGGTATGGCTACGAGCAGTACTTC.

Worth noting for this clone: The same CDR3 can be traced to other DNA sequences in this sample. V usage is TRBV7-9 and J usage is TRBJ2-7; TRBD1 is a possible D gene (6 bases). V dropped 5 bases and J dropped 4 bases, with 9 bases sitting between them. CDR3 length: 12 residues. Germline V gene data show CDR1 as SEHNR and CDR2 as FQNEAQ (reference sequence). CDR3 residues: CASSPRGYEQYF. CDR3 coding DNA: TGTGCCAGCAGCCCGAGGGGGTACGAGCAGTACTTC.

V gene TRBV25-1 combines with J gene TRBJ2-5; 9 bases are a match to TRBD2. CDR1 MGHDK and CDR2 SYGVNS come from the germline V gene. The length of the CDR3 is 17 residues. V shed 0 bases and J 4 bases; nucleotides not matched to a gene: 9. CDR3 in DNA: TGTGCCAGCAGTGAATATATCGGCGGGGGGGCCGGAGAGACCCAGTACTTC. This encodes CASSEYIGGGAGETQYF.

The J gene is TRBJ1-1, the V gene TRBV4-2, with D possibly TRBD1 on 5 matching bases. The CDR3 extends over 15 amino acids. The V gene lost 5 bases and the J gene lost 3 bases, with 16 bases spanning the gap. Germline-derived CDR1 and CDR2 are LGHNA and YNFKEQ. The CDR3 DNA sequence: TGTGCCAGCAGCGAAAGGATGACAGACCACACTGAAGCTTTCTTT. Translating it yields CASSERMTDHTEAFF.

CDR3 in amino acids: CASSPQVNTEAFF. In nucleotides, the CDR3 is TGTGCCAGCAGTCCACAGGTGAACACTGAAGCTTTCTTT. The chain has TRBV6-6 and TRBJ1-1; D might be TRBD1 (5 bases). The CDR3 contains 13 residues. The germline V gene has CDR1 MNHNY and CDR2 SVGAGI (reference sequence). V was clipped by 5 bases and J by 0 bases, with 7 bases between them.

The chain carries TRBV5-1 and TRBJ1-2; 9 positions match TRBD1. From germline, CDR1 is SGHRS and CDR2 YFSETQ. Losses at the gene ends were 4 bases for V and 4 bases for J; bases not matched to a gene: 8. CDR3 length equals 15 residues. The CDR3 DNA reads TGCGCCAGCAGCCAAGGACAGGGGCACTCCTATGGCTACACCTTC. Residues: CASSQGQGHSYGYTF. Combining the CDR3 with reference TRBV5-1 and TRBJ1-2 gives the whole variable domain KAGVTQTPRYLIKTRGQQVTLSCSPISGHRSVSWYQQTPGQGLQFLFEYFSETQRNKGNFPGRFSGRQFSNSRSEMNVSTLELGDSALYLCASSQGQGHSYGYTFGSGTRLTVV.

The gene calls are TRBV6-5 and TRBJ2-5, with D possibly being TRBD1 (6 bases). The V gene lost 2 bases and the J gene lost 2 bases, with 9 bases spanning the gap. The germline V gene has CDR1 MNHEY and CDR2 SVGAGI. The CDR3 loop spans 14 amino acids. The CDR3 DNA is TGTGCCAGCAGTTACGGAGGACAGCAAGAGACCCAGTACTTC. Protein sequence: CASSYGGQQETQYF.

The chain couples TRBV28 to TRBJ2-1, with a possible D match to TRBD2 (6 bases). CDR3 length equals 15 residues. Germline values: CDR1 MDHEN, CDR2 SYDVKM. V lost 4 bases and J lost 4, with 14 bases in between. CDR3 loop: CASSSPRLVYNEQFF. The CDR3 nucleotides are TGTGCCAGCAGTTCGCCAAGACTAGTTTACAATGAGCAGTTCTTC.

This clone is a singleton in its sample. The CDR3 here is CASSFEGAKVEGYTF. The CDR3 coding sequence is TGTGCCAGCAGCTTTGAGGGGGCGAAGGTTGAAGGCTACACCTTC. The V and J genes are TRBV5-6 and TRBJ1-2; 7 bases are shared with TRBD1. Germline-derived CDR1 and CDR2 are SGHDT and YYEEEE. The CDR3 is 15 amino acids. The junction had 12 bases not matched to a gene; V was cut back by 2 bases and J by 8 bases.

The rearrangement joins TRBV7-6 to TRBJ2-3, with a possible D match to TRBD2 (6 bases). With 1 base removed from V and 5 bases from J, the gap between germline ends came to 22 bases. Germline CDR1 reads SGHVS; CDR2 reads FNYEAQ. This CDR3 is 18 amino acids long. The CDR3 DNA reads TGTGCCAGCAGCTTAGGAAAGCCGCCGGGACTTTTAGGAGATACGCAGTATTTT. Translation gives CASSLGKPPGLLGDTQYF.

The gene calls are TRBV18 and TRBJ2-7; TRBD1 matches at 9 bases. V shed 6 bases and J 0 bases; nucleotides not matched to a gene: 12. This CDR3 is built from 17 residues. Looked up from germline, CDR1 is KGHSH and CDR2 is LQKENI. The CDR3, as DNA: TGTGCCAGCTCTCCCCTTCCGGGACAGGGAAGCTCCTACGAGCAGTACTTC. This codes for CASSPLPGQGSSYEQYF.